Detailed here is one T cell receptor (beta chain). As yet, its antigen is unknown. V lost 2 bases, J lost 6 bases, and 5 bases lay in between. This CDR3 contains 13 residues. Germline loops: CDR1 MDHEN, CDR2 SYDVKM. This table comes from immunoSEQ multiplex PCR, and its TCRdb copy is limited to in-frame clones, with some not included. This sample has over 2,000,000 clones, with 93% found just once. The data were obtained in a study of shared clonotypes between healthy human individuals. Study-wide results and caveats: Compared with memory subsets, naive subsets generally had larger estimated richness.

Selected positively for CCR7 and CD45RO-negative, naive CD8 cells excluded terminally differentiated effector memory CD45RA+ cells. This chain uses TRBV28 with TRBJ1-6; D unresolved. The sequence was collected from a man in his late teens or twenties in good health. Some clones in this sample may be carry-over from other donors' samples. The specimen was naive CD8+ T cells from PBMCs. The CDR3 sequence: CASSLLPNSPLHF. In nucleotides, the CDR3 is TGTGCCAGCAGTTTACTACCTAATTCACCCCTCCACTTT.